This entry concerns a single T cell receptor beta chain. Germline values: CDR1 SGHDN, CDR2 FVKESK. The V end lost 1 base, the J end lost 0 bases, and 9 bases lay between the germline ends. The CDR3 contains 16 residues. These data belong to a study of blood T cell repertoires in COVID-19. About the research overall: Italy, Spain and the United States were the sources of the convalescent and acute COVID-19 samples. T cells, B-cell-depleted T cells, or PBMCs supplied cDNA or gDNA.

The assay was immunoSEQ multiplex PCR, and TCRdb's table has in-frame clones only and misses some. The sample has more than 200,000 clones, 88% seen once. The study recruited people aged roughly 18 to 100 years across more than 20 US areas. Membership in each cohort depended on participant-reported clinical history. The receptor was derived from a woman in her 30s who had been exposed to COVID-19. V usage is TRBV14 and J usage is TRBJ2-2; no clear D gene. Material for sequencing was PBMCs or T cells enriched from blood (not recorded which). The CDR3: CASSQVGLPNTGELFF. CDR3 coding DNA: TGTGCCAGCAGCCAAGTCGGTCTACCGAACACCGGGGAGCTGTTTTTT.